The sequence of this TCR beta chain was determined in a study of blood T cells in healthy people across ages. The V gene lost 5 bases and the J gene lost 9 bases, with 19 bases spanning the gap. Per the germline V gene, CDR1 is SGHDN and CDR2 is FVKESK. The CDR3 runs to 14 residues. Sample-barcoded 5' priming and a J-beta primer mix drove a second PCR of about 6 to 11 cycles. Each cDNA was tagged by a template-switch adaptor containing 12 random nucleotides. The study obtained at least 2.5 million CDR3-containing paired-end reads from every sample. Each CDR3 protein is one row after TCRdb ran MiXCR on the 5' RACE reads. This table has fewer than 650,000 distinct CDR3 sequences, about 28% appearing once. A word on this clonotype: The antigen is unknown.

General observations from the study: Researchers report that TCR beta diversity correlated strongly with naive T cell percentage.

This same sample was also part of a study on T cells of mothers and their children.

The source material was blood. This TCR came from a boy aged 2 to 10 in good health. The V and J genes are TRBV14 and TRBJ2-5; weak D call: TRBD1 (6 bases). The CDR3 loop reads CASSTRDIRGPQYF. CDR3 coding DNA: TGTGCCAGCAGCACCCGGGACATCCGTGGTCCCCAGTACTTC.